This TCR beta chain was profiled in a study of blood T cells in healthy people across ages. Study background: Per two T cells, about one barcoded beta molecule was captured through template switching.

Notes on the study in general: Strongly correlated with naive T cell percentage was TCR beta diversity.

Details on this clonotype: Antigen unknown.

It was with a sample-barcoded 5' primer and a J-beta primer mix that a second PCR of about 7 to 12 cycles was run. TCRdb analysed the 5' RACE reads with MiXCR anew, one entry per CDR3 protein. Here the sample spans 1 million or so distinct CDR3 sequences, approximately 25% being singletons. The same sample was also used in a study of T cells of mothers and their children. This second report adds: When the second PCR was run, its M1S primer added sample barcodes and 2-4 random nucleotides.

The sample consisted of blood. The TCR comes from a girl aged 2 to 10 in good health.

CDR3 sequence: CSVKTRDSFNEQFF. For the CDR3, the DNA is TGCAGCGTGAAAACCCGGGACTCATTTAATGAGCAGTTCTTC. The rearrangement links TRBV29-1 to TRBJ2-1; tentative D call: TRBD2 (6 bases). This CDR3 has 14 residues. CDR1 and CDR2 from the germline V gene are SQVTM and ANQGSEA. V was trimmed by 6 bases and J by 7 bases, leaving 19 bases between them.